Reported below is one T cell receptor beta chain. Its antigen is currently not known. The sample holds no much larger clone one base away, and base qualities are not on file. This sample was included in a study of T-cell reconstitution after alpha-beta-depleted transplantation in children (dated by TCRdb to the mid-2010s). Study-level background: Using TCR repertoire profiling, the study quantitatively followed how T-cell immune reconstitution unfolded in children after TCRalphabeta/CD19-depleted allogeneic hematopoietic cell transplantation. Paper-wide results and their limitations: About two months after transplant, the apparently early recovery of alphabetaT-cell counts reportedly depended on just several hundred clones that had expanded rapidly and came from non-depleted graft cells. The high TCRbeta diversity at day 60 in some patients was ascribed to recipient T cells and intrathymic progenitors that had survived conditioning. Hyperexpanded clone frequencies declined over subsequent months; after one year, T-cell counts and TCRbeta diversity were mostly attributed to newly produced T cells.

Taken with the paper, the label for treatment or condition translates to: allogeneic hematopoietic cell transplantation with graft depleted of TCRalphabeta T cells and CD19 B cells. The children who served as transplant recipients had been given grafts of TCRalphabeta/CD19-depleted allogeneic hematopoietic cells. There are 17 amino acids in the CDR3, from cysteine to phenylalanine inclusive. This entry keeps only the CDR3 DNA: 51 bases, framed from base 1. From the germline V gene, CDR1 is MNHEY and CDR2 is SVGAGI. Germline trimming amounts to 3 bases on V and 1 base on J, with 9 as the count of junction bases outside the gene matches. Receptor amplification or capture employed PCR. The sequencer was an Illumina HiSeq 2500. Molecular barcoding was employed in the preparation of TCR libraries, with unique molecular identifiers being used to normalize TCRbeta repertoire quantification. Through fastp at Q25 and MiXCR, TCRdb rebuilt clones from the public reads, retaining in-frame beta chains. All rows with the same CDR3 protein become a single entry with the most common DNA and genes. The sample table lists approximately 520,000 distinct CDR3 sequences, over 10% of them with a count of one. The ten largest clones capture 14% of the sample.

The TCR sequence derives from a female patient aged 2-10 years who had a stem cell transplant for aplastic anemia, so the T cells may come from the graft donor. The rearrangement combines TRBV6-5 with TRBJ2-5, with TRBD1 identical over 9 junction bases. Sequencing was performed on PBMCs, mostly from graft donor cells, taken 180 days after TCRalphabeta/CD19-depleted stem cell transplant. The sequence in DNA is TGTGCCAGCAGTTATAAGTGGGACAGGGTGGCCCAAGAGACCCAGTACTTC. Translated, this is CASSYKWDRVAQETQYF.